This TCR beta chain was recovered during a study of beta chain features in type 1 diabetes. As for this clone: Its antigen is undetermined.

Overall study results and limits: For Type 1 diabetes patients, all four CD4+ subsets carried TCRB CDR3s that were moderately but significantly shorter.

The CDR3 has 14 residues. V lost 10 bases and J 1 base, leaving 15 bases between the germline ends. CDR1 and CDR2 (germline): MNHEY, SVGAGI. The whole isolated RNA underwent reverse transcription, so sequencing captured expressed TCRB transcripts. Only in-frame clones appear in the TCRdb table, and some are missing; sequencing was by immunoSEQ multiplex PCR. Seen here are around 100,000 clones, approximately 30% observed once, and the top ten hold under 0.55%. Sequencing input: central memory CD4+ T cells from blood. The genes are TRBV6-5 and TRBJ2-3, with a weak D call TRBD2 (6 bases). The sequence came from a woman aged 18-35 years with type 1 diabetes. CDR3 sequence reads: CATKAGSGTDTQYF. The CDR3 DNA follows: TGTGCCACTAAGGCCGGGAGCGGCACAGATACGCAGTATTTT.